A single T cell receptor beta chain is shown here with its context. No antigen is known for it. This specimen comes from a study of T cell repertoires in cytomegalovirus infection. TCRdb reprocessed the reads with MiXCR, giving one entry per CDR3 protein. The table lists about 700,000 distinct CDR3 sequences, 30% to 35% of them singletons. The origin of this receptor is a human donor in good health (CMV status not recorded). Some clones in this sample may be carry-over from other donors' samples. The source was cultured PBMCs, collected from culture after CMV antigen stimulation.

CDR3 coding DNA: TGCAGGGCCGTGAAAGGGACTGAAGCTTTCTTT. It is translated as CRAVKGTEAFF. V and J are TRBV20-1 and TRBJ1-1, with D unclear. Germline loops: CDR1 DFQATT, CDR2 SNEGSKA (reference sequence). The CDR3 spans 11 residues.